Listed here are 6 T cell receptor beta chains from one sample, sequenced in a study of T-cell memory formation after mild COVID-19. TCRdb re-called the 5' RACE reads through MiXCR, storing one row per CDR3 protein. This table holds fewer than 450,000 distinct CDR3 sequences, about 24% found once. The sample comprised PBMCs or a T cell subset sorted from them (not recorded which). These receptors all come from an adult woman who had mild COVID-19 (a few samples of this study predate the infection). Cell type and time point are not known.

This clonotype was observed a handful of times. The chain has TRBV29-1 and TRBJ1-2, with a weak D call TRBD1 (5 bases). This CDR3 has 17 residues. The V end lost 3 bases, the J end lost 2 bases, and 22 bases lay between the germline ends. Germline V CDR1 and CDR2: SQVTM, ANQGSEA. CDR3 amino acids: CSVDLPGNINRNYGYTF. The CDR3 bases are TGCAGCGTTGACTTGCCAGGGAATATCAACCGGAACTATGGCTACACCTTC.

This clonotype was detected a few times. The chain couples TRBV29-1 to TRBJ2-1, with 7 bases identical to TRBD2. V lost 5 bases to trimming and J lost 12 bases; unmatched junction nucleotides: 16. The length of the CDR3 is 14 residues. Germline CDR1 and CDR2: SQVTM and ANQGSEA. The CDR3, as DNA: TGCAGCGTTTATAGGCCTCGGGGGGAGAGTGGGCAGTTCTTC. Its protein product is CSVYRPRGESGQFF.

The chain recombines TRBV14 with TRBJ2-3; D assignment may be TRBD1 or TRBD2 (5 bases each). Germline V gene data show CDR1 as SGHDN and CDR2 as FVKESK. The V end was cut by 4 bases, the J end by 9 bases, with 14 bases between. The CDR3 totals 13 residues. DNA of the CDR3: TGTGCCAGCAGCCGGGGACGCTCAGGGACGCAGTATTTT. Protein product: CASSRGRSGTQYF.

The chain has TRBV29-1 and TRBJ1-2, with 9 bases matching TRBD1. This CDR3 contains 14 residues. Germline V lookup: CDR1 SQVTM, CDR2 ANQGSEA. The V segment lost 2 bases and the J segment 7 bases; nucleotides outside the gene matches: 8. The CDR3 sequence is CSVEPTGGEVGYTF. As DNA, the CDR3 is TGCAGCGTTGAACCGACAGGGGGAGAGGTTGGCTACACCTTC.

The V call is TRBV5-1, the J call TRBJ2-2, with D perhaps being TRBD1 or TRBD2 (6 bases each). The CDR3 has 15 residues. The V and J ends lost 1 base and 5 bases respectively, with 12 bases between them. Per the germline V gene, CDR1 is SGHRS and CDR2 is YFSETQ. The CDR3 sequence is CASSLRLGGTGELFF. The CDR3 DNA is TGCGCCAGCAGCTTGAGACTAGGGGGAACCGGGGAGCTGTTTTTT.

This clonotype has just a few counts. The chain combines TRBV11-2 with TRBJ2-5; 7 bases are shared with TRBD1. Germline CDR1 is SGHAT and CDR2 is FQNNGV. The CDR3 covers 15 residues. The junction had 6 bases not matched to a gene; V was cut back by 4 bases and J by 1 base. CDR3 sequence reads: CASSWTTGSQETQYF. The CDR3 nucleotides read TGTGCCAGCAGCTGGACGACAGGGAGCCAAGAGACCCAGTACTTC. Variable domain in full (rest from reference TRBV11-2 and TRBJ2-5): EAGVAQSPRYKIIEKRQSVAFWCNPISGHATLYWYQQILGQGPKLLIQFQNNGVVDDSQLPKDRFSAERLKGVDSTLKIQPAKLEDSAVYLCASSWTTGSQETQYFGPGTRLLVL.